A single count supports the clone carrying this TCR beta chain. The data originate from a study of shared clonotypes between healthy human individuals. Overall study: Plates per donor: three CD4 naive, three CD4 memory, two CD8 naive, one CD8 memory.

CD8 cells regarded as naive lacked CD45RO, were positively chosen for CCR7, and omitted terminally differentiated effector memory CD45RA+ cells. The CDR3 length is 15 residues. V lost 3 bases, J lost 3 bases, and 11 bases lay in between. Germline values: CDR1 MGHRA, CDR2 YSYEKL. Profiling relied on immunoSEQ multiplex PCR, and the TCRdb table lists in-frame clones only, not all of them. The data hold 2 million to 2.5 million clones, with 85% to 95% observed a single time. Sequencing input: naive CD8+ T cells from PBMCs. The chain uses TRBV4-1 and TRBJ1-4, with D unclear. The clonotype originates from a man aged 18 to 30 in good health. Some clones in this sample may be carry-over from other donors' samples. CDR3 sequence (DNA): TGCGCCAGCAGCCAGCCCATTCGGGCTAATGAAAAACTGTTTTTT. Its protein is CASSQPIRANEKLFF.